This TCR beta chain is drawn from a study of beta chain features in type 1 diabetes. Germline assignment: CDR1 MNHEY and CDR2 SMNVEV (reference sequence). Losses at the gene ends were 3 bases for V and 7 bases for J; bases not matched to a gene: 13. This CDR3 spans 19 amino acids. As every portion of the isolated RNA was reverse transcribed, the sequencing read expressed TCRB transcripts. Produced via immunoSEQ multiplex PCR; TCRdb's table is partial and in-frame only. The sample lists approximately 110,000 clones, almost 40% occurring once. This clone was counted a few times. This chain uses TRBV27 with TRBJ2-1, with TRBD2 identical over 15 bases. The sequence derives from a woman in her late teens or twenties in good health. Sequencing was done on a sample of stem cell memory CD4+ T cells from blood. DNA for the CDR3: TGTGCCAGCAGTTTCCCCGGGACGCTTGGGACTAGCGGGAGGAATGAGCAGTTCTTC. It encodes CASSFPGTLGTSGRNEQFF.